Listed here are 25 T cell receptor beta chains from one sample, sequenced in a study of T-cell reconstitution after alpha-beta-depleted transplantation in children. Molecular barcoding with unique molecular identifiers was used for the TCRbeta library. TCRdb re-derived calls from the PCR reads in MiXCR, one entry per CDR3 protein. The data show just under 350,000 distinct CDR3 sequences, around 15% seen once. The material was PBMCs, mostly from graft donor cells, obtained 360 days after TCRalphabeta/CD19-depleted stem cell transplant. These TCRs come from a male patient aged 2 to 9 who had a stem cell transplant for acute lymphoblastic leukemia, so the T cells may come from the graft donor.

This chain joins TRBV10-3 and TRBJ2-1, with 8 bases fitting TRBD2. The ends lost 10 bases at V and 8 bases at J; junction bases unmatched: 10. This CDR3 region has 13 residues. Germline CDR1 is ENHRY and CDR2 is SYGVKD. The CDR3 reads CASLGTSRDEQFF. The CDR3 DNA reads as TGTGCCAGCCTTGGGACTAGTCGTGATGAGCAGTTCTTC.

This clonotype was counted a few times. This chain uses TRBV18 with TRBJ2-5, with D unclear. The V gene lost 2 bases and the J gene lost 2 bases, with 15 bases spanning the gap. The CDR3 runs to 16 residues. The germline gives CDR1 KGHSH, CDR2 LQKENI. In DNA form, the CDR3 reads TGTGCCAGCTCACCAATATCAAGGGTCGAGCAAGAGACCCAGTACTTC. This codes for CASSPISRVEQETQYF.

J is TRBJ2-5 and V is TRBV7-8; TRBD2 agrees at 13 bases. Per germline, CDR1 SGHVS and CDR2 FQNEAQ. With V trimmed by 5 bases and J by 1 base, 7 bases remained unmatched. The CDR3 spans 17 residues. The CDR3 sequence: CASSLGLAGVPQETQYF. The CDR3 DNA reads as TGTGCCAGCAGCCTAGGACTAGCGGGAGTGCCCCAAGAGACCCAGTACTTC.

This chain joins TRBV5-5 and TRBJ2-3; 8 bases are a match to TRBD2. Per germline, CDR1 SGHKS and CDR2 YYEKEE (reference sequence). This CDR3 is 17 amino acids long. The trim removed 2 bases at V and 6 bases at J, leaving 14 bases unmatched. The CDR3 loop is CASSFRGAGVPPDTQYF. CDR3 coding DNA: TGTGCCAGCAGCTTTCGGGGAGCGGGAGTCCCTCCCGATACGCAGTATTTT.

This chain links TRBV7-2 with TRBJ2-7; D remains unclear. V lost 1 base and J lost 3, with 10 bases in between. The CDR3 spans 14 residues. The germline CDR1 and CDR2 sequences are SGHTA and FQGNSA. CDR3 bases: TGTGCCAGCAGCTTAGGGGGATACGGCTACGAGCAGTACTTC. Residues: CASSLGGYGYEQYF.

In nucleotides, the CDR3 is TGTGCCAGCGTTTTCGGGGGGCCTTACAATGAGCAGTTCTTC. Amino acids: CASVFGGPYNEQFF. The rearrangement uses TRBV12-3 or TRBV12-4 and TRBJ2-1, with D possibly matching TRBD2 (7 bases). The V end lost 8 bases, the J end lost 4 bases, and 15 bases lay between the germline ends. The CDR3 covers 14 residues.

This clonotype was picked up a small number of times. CDR3 loop: CASSSRTGARNNSPLHF. In DNA, the CDR3 is TGTGCCAGCAGTAGCCGCACCGGGGCCCGCAATAATTCACCCCTCCACTTT. The rearrangement uses TRBV28 and TRBJ1-6; TRBD1 might be the D (5 bases). With 5 bases removed from V and 5 bases from J, the gap between germline ends came to 19 bases. This CDR3 spans 17 amino acids. In germline, CDR1 is MDHEN, CDR2 SYDVKM.

This clonotype showed up just a few times. The chain recombines TRBV14 with TRBJ2-5; D not certain. CDR3 size: 14 residues. The V and J ends lost 0 bases and 7 bases respectively, with 12 bases between them. Germline assignment: CDR1 SGHDN and CDR2 FVKESK. CDR3 sequence reads: CASSQDPLIGTQYF. For the CDR3, the DNA is TGTGCCAGCAGCCAAGACCCCTTAATAGGGACCCAGTACTTC.

The V call is TRBV6-6, the J call TRBJ2-7, with a weak D call TRBD1 (6 bases). V was cut by 4 bases and J by 4 bases, with 11 bases left in between. Germline V lookup: CDR1 MNHNY, CDR2 SVGAGI (reference sequence). The CDR3 is made up of 13 amino acids. The CDR3 DNA reads TGTGCCAGCAGTTGGGACACTTCTTACGAGCAGTACTTC. Encoded protein: CASSWDTSYEQYF.

In this sample, this clonotype turned up a few times. The chain's CDR3 is CASSDPPIGPVSEAFF. The CDR3 DNA reads TGTGCCAGCAGCGATCCCCCTATCGGGCCTGTGAGTGAAGCTTTCTTT. This rearrangement joins TRBV9 to TRBJ1-1; no definite D call. The V end lost 3 bases, the J end lost 7 bases, and 22 bases lay between the germline ends. The germline gives CDR1 SGDLS, CDR2 YYNGEE. The CDR3 covers 16 residues.

This clonotype was seen a few times. The rearrangement joins TRBV3-1 to TRBJ2-3; 8 nucleotides match TRBD2. The CDR3 totals 16 residues. V lost 4 bases to trimming and J lost 3 bases; unmatched junction nucleotides: 9. The germline V gene encodes CDR1 LGHDT and CDR2 YNNKEL (reference sequence). The CDR3, as DNA: TGTGCCAGCAGCCTACCCGGCCGGGGGGGTACAGATACGCAGTATTTT. It yields the protein CASSLPGRGGTDTQYF.

V gene TRBV4-3 combines with J gene TRBJ2-3; a possible D gene is TRBD2 (5 bases). Trimming stripped 5 bases from V and 3 bases from J, with 18 bases between. The CDR3 is 16 residues long. Per germline, CDR1 LGHNA and CDR2 YSLEER. The CDR3 nucleotides are TGCGCCAGCAGCTTCAAGGAATTTCCGGGGACAGATACGCAGTATTTT. Protein: CASSFKEFPGTDTQYF.

There are a few counts of this clonotype. The V and J genes are TRBV29-1 and TRBJ2-1, with 9 bases aligning to TRBD1. The CDR3 totals 13 residues. Germline trimming cut 4 bases from V and 12 bases from J; bases unmatched to any gene: 10. Per the germline V gene, CDR1 is SQVTM and CDR2 is ANQGSEA. The CDR3 DNA reads TGCAGCGTTGGACAGGGGGAATTGGGAGGGCAGTTCTTC. Its translation is CSVGQGELGGQFF.

This clonotype has only a few counts. The chain links TRBV12-3 or TRBV12-4 to TRBJ1-1; the D gene is possibly TRBD1 (6 bases). There are 15 residues in the CDR3. V lost 8 bases, J lost 7 bases, and 23 bases lay in between. CDR3 sequence: CASLIGLHGGREAFF. The CDR3 DNA sequence: TGTGCCAGCCTGATTGGCCTTCACGGGGGCCGTGAAGCTTTCTTT.

Only a few counts were recorded for this clonotype. This chain uses TRBV12-3 or TRBV12-4 with TRBJ2-6; 7 nucleotides align to TRBD2. The CDR3 sequence is 18 residues long. After removal of 3 bases from V and 6 bases from J, the junction contained 14 bases not matched to a gene. The CDR3 is CASSLGGGGRRQANVLTF. As DNA, the CDR3 is TGTGCCAGCAGTTTGGGCGGGGGAGGGAGGAGGCAGGCCAACGTCCTGACTTTC.

The table lists this clonotype with a few counts. The chain couples TRBV4-3 to TRBJ2-1; maybe TRBD2 (6 bases). V lost 1 base and J 0 bases, leaving 13 bases between the germline ends. The CDR3 length is 17 residues. Per germline, CDR1 LGHNA and CDR2 YSLEER. CDR3 protein: CASSQVADSYSYNEQFF. In DNA, the CDR3 is TGCGCCAGCAGCCAAGTAGCGGATTCTTACTCCTACAATGAGCAGTTCTTC.

This sequence joins TRBV4-3 and TRBJ2-1; D remains unclear. The CDR3 is 13 amino acids. The ends were cut back, 0 bases at V and 10 bases at J, with 10 bases in the middle. CDR1 LGHNA and CDR2 YSLEER come from the germline V gene. In DNA, the CDR3 is TGCGCCAGCAGCCAAGATCGTCGGTGGGAGCAGTTCTTC. Protein sequence: CASSQDRRWEQFF.

In this sample, this clonotype turned up a few times. The V gene is TRBV12-3 or TRBV12-4, the J gene TRBJ2-7; the match to TRBD1 covers 8 bases. J lost 4 bases, V lost 4 bases, and 3 bases had no gene match. CDR3 size: 13 residues. This CDR3 is CASSWGQVYEQYF. As DNA, the CDR3 is TGTGCCAGCAGTTGGGGACAGGTGTACGAGCAGTACTTC.

In this sample, this clonotype turned up many times. The V and J genes are TRBV2 and TRBJ2-2, with unresolved D. Trimming took off 6 bases at V and 2 bases at J, with 7 bases between the two ends. CDR1 SNHLY and CDR2 FYNNEI come from the germline V gene. The CDR3 totals 13 residues. The CDR3 DNA sequence: TGTGCCAGCAGACAAATTAACACCGGGGAGCTGTTTTTT. Translating it yields CASRQINTGELFF.

This clonotype was recorded a few times. The genes are TRBV7-2 and TRBJ2-3, with D possibly being TRBD2 (5 bases). CDR1 is SGHTA and CDR2 is FQGNSA in the germline V gene. This CDR3 region has 14 residues. V lost 1 base and J 4 bases, leaving 9 bases between the germline ends. Here the CDR3 reads CASSLDGGPDTQYF. In DNA form, the CDR3 reads TGTGCCAGCAGCTTAGACGGAGGACCAGATACGCAGTATTTT.

The chain has TRBV3-1 and TRBJ2-1; D possibly uses TRBD1 or TRBD2 (5 bases each). Trimming removed 1 base from V and 3 bases from J, with 19 bases in between. The CDR3 is made up of 18 amino acids. Germline CDR1 is LGHDT and CDR2 is YNNKEL (reference sequence). The CDR3 region has the DNA TGTGCCAGCAGCCAAGCACGGGGCCCTAAATTTCTCTACAATGAGCAGTTCTTC. This translates into CASSQARGPKFLYNEQFF.

This clonotype came up a few times. This chain connects TRBV29-1 to TRBJ2-7; 13 bases line up with TRBD2. V shed 4 bases, J shed 2 bases, and the junction held 2 bases outside the gene matches. Germline CDR1 reads SQVTM; CDR2 reads ANQGSEA. The CDR3 has 14 residues. CDR3 in DNA: TGCAGCGTTGTGGGACTAGCGGGGACCTACGAGCAGTACTTC. This encodes CSVVGLAGTYEQYF.

This clonotype was seen repeatedly, ten times or more. The chain links TRBV30 to TRBJ2-7; TRBD1 agrees at 7 bases. The CDR3 covers 13 residues. V was clipped by 5 bases and J by 3 bases; unmatched bases: 7. The germline V gene encodes CDR1 GTSNPN and CDR2 SVGIG (reference sequence). The CDR3 loop is CAWDQGQHYEQYF. The CDR3 DNA reads TGTGCCTGGGACCAGGGACAGCACTACGAGCAGTACTTC.

The chain is built from TRBV18 and TRBJ2-4, with unresolved D. CDR1 and CDR2 from the germline V gene are KGHSH and LQKENI. This CDR3 is built from 15 residues. Deletions cut 2 bases from V and 4 bases from J, with 12 bases between. In nucleotides, the CDR3 is TGTGCCAGCTCACCAGGGAACTGGGGAAAAAACATTCAGTACTTC. It codes for CASSPGNWGKNIQYF.

The CDR3 here is CSVRAGGSPSTDTQYF. The CDR3 coding sequence is TGCAGCGTTCGAGCGGGAGGGTCCCCAAGCACAGATACGCAGTATTTT. The chain couples TRBV29-1 to TRBJ2-3; 10 nucleotides line up with TRBD2. Trimming at V came to 5 bases and at J to 0 bases, leaving 8 bases not matched to a gene. This CDR3 comprises 16 residues. Germline V gene lookup returns CDR1 SQVTM and CDR2 ANQGSEA.